Included here is one TCR beta chain sequence, with context. Its antigen remains unidentified. Separate from the 666-subject first cohort, the roughly 120-subject validation cohort was the one that the donors belonged to. This specimen belongs to a study of cytomegalovirus exposure and HLA in healthy donors. TCRdb's copy holds only in-frame clones and misses some; the assay was immunoSEQ multiplex PCR. The repertoire holds about 220,000 clones, just under 90% seen once, with around 2.6% in the top ten. Study outcomes and limitations: TCR sequences were mostly rare, though some public TCRs occurred in many donors. According to a later analysis, TCR clusters from the first cohort tended to co-occur in the roughly 130 validation repertoires. In vitro confirmation showed a few CMV-associated chains to be CMV antigen specific.

There are 11 residues in the CDR3. The V gene lost 6 bases and the J gene lost 3 bases, with 6 bases spanning the gap. CDR1 is MNHEY, CDR2 SVGAGI, per germline. The source is a man between 18 and 29 years old in good health and CMV-seronegative. The chain is built from TRBV6-5 and TRBJ2-7; D is unclear. The sample taken for sequencing was PBMCs. CDR3 DNA: TGTGCCAGCAGACGCTACTACGAGCAGTACTTC. The encoded protein is CASRRYYEQYF.